Listed here are 10 T cell receptor beta chains from one sample, sequenced in a study of cytomegalovirus exposure and HLA in healthy donors. Amplification used 60 Vbeta primers and 13 Jbeta primers. Produced via immunoSEQ multiplex PCR; TCRdb's table is partial and in-frame only. The sample lists 200,000 or so clones; 82% were seen once. Material: PBMCs. These receptor sequences come from a woman aged 45-65 years in good health and CMV-seropositive.

This clone was seen a handful of times. The sample holds other DNA sequences that translate to the same CDR3. This chain connects TRBV18 to TRBJ1-5; 9 nucleotides match TRBD1. Germline V gene data show CDR1 as KGHSH and CDR2 as LQKENI. J gave up 5 bases and V 3 bases, and 8 bases lay outside the gene matches. This CDR3 has 16 amino acids. The CDR3, as DNA: TGTGCCAGCTCACCTACCACAGGGGGCTCTGATCAGCCCCAGCATTTT. Encoded protein: CASSPTTGGSDQPQHF.

This clone was seen just once. The rearrangement joins TRBV18 to TRBJ2-3; 9 bases fit TRBD2. The ends lost 3 bases at V and 2 bases at J; junction bases unmatched: 6. The germline gives CDR1 KGHSH, CDR2 LQKENI. The CDR3 consists of 16 residues. The CDR3: CASSPFGLANTDTQYF. The CDR3 DNA follows: TGTGCCAGCTCACCCTTCGGACTAGCGAACACAGATACGCAGTATTTT.

The table lists this clone with a few counts. The V and J genes are TRBV29-1 and TRBJ2-3; TRBD2 is a possible D gene (5 bases). The V end lost 7 bases, the J end lost 6 bases, and 17 bases lay between the germline ends. The germline CDR1 and CDR2 sequences are SQVTM and ANQGSEA. This CDR3 region has 13 residues. The CDR3 here is CSADSGGQDTQYF. The CDR3, as DNA: TGCAGCGCTGACTCTGGCGGGCAGGATACGCAGTATTTT.

The CDR3 spells CASVTEIYNQPQHF. CDR3 DNA: TGTGCCAGCGTTACAGAGATTTACAATCAGCCCCAGCATTTT. The chain links TRBV6-1 to TRBJ1-5; D gene unclear. The V end lost 8 bases, the J end lost 3 bases, and 14 bases lay between the germline ends. The CDR3 has 14 amino acids. The germline V gene encodes CDR1 MNHNS and CDR2 SASEGT.

This chain connects TRBV11-2 to TRBJ2-2, with 8 bases identical to TRBD2. Germline V CDR1 and CDR2: SGHAT, FQNNGV. CDR3 length: 17 amino acids. V lost 1 base and J lost 1; bases outside the gene matches: 5. The CDR3 sequence: CASSLVGTRKNTGELFF. The CDR3 nucleotides read TGTGCCAGCAGCTTAGTCGGGACTAGGAAGAACACCGGGGAGCTGTTTTTT.

The rearrangement joins TRBV19 to TRBJ2-2; D gene ambiguous. This CDR3 comprises 15 residues. CDR1 and CDR2 from the germline V gene are LNHDA and SQIVND (reference sequence). V lost 3 bases, J lost 0 bases, and 8 bases lay in between. The CDR3 bases are TGTGCCAGTAGTATGGGTCTAGCGAACACCGGGGAGCTGTTTTTT. Amino acids: CASSMGLANTGELFF. Full variable domain (missing parts from reference TRBV19 and TRBJ2-2): DGGITQSPKYLFRKEGQNVTLSCEQNLNHDAMYWYRQDPGQGLRLIYYSQIVNDFQKGDIAEGYSVSREKKESFPLTVTSAQKNPTAFYLCASSMGLANTGELFFGEGSRLTVL.

V and J are TRBV5-1 and TRBJ2-7; D gene ambiguous. The V end was cut by 10 bases, the J end by 0 bases, with 11 bases between. This CDR3 region has 12 residues. The V gene's germline CDR1 is SGHRS and CDR2 YFSETQ. Here the CDR3 DNA reads TGCGCCCCTGGCTCCCCCTCCTACGAGCAGTACTTC. It specifies CAPGSPSYEQYF.

This rearrangement joins TRBV5-5 to TRBJ2-2; D gene unclear. V was cut by 3 bases and J by 5 bases, with 8 bases left in between. The germline V gene has CDR1 SGHKS and CDR2 YYEKEE (reference sequence). The CDR3 consists of 13 residues. The CDR3 coding sequence is TGTGCCAGCAGCTCCCCCCAGACCGGGGAGCTGTTTTTT. Amino acid sequence: CASSSPQTGELFF.

The chain employs TRBV7-9 and TRBJ1-5; D not resolved. This CDR3 region has 13 residues. V lost 5 bases, J lost 5 bases, and 10 bases lay in between. Germline V gene lookup returns CDR1 SEHNR and CDR2 FQNEAQ (reference sequence). The CDR3 DNA sequence: TGTGCCAGCAGCCCCTTAGCGGATCAGCCCCAGCATTTT. Translating it yields CASSPLADQPQHF.

The rearrangement links TRBV6-6 to TRBJ2-2; D is possibly TRBD1 (6 bases). The CDR3 totals 16 residues. V shed 3 bases and J shed 6 bases, with 17 bases lying between them. Germline loops: CDR1 MNHNY, CDR2 SVGAGI (reference sequence). In nucleotides, the CDR3 is TGTGCCAGCAGTTATGGACAGTCTATAGTTTCCGGGGAGCTGTTTTTT. Translating it yields CASSYGQSIVSGELFF.